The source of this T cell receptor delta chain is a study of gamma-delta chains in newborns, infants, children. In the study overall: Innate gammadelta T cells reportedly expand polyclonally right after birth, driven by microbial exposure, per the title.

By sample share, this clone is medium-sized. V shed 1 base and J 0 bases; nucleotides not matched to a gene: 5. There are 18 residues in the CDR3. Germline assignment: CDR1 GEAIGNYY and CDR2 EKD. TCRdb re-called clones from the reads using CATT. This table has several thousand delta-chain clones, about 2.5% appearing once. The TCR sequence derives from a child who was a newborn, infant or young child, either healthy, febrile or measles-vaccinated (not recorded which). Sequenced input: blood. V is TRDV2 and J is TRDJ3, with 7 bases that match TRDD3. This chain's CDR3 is CACDTGGTGSWDTRQMFF. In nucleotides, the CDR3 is TGTGCCTGTGACACTGGGGGAACCGGCTCCTGGGACACCCGACAGATGTTTTTC.